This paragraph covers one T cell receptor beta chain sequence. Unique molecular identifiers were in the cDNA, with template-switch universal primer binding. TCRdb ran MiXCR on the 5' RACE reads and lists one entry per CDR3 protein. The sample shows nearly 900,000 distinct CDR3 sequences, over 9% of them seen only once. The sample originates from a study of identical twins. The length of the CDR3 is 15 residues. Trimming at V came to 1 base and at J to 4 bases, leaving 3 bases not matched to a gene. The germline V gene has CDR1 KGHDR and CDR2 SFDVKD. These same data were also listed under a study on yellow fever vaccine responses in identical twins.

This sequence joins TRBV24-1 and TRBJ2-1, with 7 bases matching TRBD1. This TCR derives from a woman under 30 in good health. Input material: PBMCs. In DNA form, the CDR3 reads TGTGCCACCAGTGATTTTGGGACAGAGTACAATGAGCAGTTCTTC. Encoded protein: CATSDFGTEYNEQFF.